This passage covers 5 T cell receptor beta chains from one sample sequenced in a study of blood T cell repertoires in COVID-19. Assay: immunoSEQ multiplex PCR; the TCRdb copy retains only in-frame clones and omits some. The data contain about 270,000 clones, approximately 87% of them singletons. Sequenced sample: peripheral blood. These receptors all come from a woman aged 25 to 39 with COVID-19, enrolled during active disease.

The CDR3 DNA reads as TGTGCCAGCAGCCCGCGGCGCAGCCTATACGGCTACACCTTC. This encodes CASSPRRSLYGYTF. The chain employs TRBV7-2 and TRBJ1-2; unclear D gene. Per the germline V gene, CDR1 is SGHTA and CDR2 is FQGNSA. The CDR3 contains 14 residues. Trimming took 5 bases from V and 8 from J, leaving 18 bases between them.

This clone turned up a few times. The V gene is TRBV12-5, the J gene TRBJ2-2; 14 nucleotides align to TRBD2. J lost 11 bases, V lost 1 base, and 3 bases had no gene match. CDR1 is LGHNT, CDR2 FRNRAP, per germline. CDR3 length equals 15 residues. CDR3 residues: CASGLGLAGGRELFF. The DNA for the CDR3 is TGTGCTAGTGGTTTGGGACTAGCGGGGGGGCGCGAGCTGTTTTTT.

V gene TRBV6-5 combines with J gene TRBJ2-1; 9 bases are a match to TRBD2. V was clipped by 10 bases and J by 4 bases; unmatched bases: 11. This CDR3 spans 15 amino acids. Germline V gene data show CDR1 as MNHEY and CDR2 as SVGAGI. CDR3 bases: TGTGCCACCGCAGACAGCGGGGGGCGATACAATGAGCAGTTCTTC. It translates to CATADSGGRYNEQFF.

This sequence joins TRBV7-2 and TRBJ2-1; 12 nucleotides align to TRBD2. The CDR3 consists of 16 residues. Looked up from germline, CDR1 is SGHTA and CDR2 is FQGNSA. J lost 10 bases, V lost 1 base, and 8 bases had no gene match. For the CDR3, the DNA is TGTGCCAGCAGCTTAGTGTCACTAGCGGGGGGCCAGGAGCAGTTCTTC. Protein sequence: CASSLVSLAGGQEQFF.

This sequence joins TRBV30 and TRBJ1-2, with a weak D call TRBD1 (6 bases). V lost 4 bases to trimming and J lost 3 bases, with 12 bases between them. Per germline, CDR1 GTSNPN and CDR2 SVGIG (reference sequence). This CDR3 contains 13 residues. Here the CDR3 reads CAWTAQGYYGYTF. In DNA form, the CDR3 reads TGTGCCTGGACTGCACAGGGTTACTATGGCTACACCTTC. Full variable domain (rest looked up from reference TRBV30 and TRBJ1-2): SQTIHQWPATLVQPVGSPLSLECTVEGTSNPNLYWYRQAAGRGLQLLFYSVGIGQISSEVPQNLSASRPQDRQFILSSKKLLLSDSGFYLCAWTAQGYYGYTFGSGTRLTVV.